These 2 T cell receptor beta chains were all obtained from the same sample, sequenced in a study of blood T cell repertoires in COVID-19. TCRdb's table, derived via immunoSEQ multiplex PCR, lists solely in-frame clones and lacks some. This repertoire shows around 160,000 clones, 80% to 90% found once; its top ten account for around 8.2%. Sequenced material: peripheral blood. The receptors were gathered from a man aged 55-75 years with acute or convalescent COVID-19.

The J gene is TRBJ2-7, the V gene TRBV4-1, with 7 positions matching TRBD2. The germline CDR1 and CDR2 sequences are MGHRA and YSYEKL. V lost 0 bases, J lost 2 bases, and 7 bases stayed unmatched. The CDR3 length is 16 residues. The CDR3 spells CASSQDRTRNPYEQYF. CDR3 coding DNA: TGCGCCAGCAGCCAAGATAGGACTAGGAATCCCTACGAGCAGTACTTC.

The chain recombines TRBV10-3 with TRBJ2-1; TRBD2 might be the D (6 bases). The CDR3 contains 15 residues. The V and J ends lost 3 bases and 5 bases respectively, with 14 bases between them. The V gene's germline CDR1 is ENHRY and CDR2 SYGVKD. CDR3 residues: CAISEWGGVDNEQFF. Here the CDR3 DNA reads TGTGCCATCAGTGAATGGGGCGGGGTGGACAATGAGCAGTTCTTC.